The 16 T cell receptor beta chains below come from one sample, sequenced in a study of control samples from healthy donors and cancer patients. Generated by immunoSEQ multiplex PCR, the TCRdb table keeps only in-frame clones and is missing some. The sample yields around 41,000 clones, about 95% seen once. The sequenced sample was blood. The receptors stem from a man aged 60 to 75 in good health.

The J gene is TRBJ1-3, the V gene TRBV30; D remains ambiguous. V shed 0 bases and J shed 2 bases, with 8 bases lying between them. CDR1 and CDR2 (germline): GTSNPN, SVGIG (reference sequence). The CDR3 spans 14 residues. The CDR3 region has the DNA TGTGCCTGGAGTGTAAATGGGGCTGGAAACACCATATATTTT. Translating gives CAWSVNGAGNTIYF.

The table lists this clone with a count of one. V usage is TRBV10-2 and J usage is TRBJ2-3; a possible D gene is TRBD1 (6 bases). The CDR3 is 11 residues long. Germline values: CDR1 WSHSY, CDR2 SAAADI. Deletions cut 5 bases from V and 6 bases from J, with 6 bases between. The chain's CDR3 is CASSTGDTQYF. In DNA, the CDR3 is TGCGCCAGCAGTACAGGGGATACGCAGTATTTT.

This chain connects TRBV24-1 to TRBJ2-4; 8 positions agree with TRBD1. This CDR3 spans 18 amino acids. The trim removed 3 bases at V and 0 bases at J, leaving 9 bases unmatched. CDR1 is KGHDR and CDR2 is SFDVKD in the germline V gene. This chain's CDR3 is CATSDAGQGRLAKNIQYF. CDR3 nucleotide sequence: TGTGCCACCAGTGATGCCGGACAGGGACGATTAGCCAAAAACATTCAGTACTTC.

The V gene is TRBV9, the J gene TRBJ2-3, with 8 bases aligning to TRBD2. CDR1 and CDR2 (germline): SGDLS, YYNGEE. V was clipped by 1 base and J by 4 bases; unmatched bases: 11. CDR3 length: 17 amino acids. CDR3: CASSVHTMVAGSDTQYF. Here the CDR3 DNA reads TGTGCCAGCAGCGTACATACCATGGTAGCGGGATCAGATACGCAGTATTTT.

This chain joins TRBV18 and TRBJ2-1, with a weak D call TRBD2 (5 bases). CDR1 and CDR2 from the germline V gene are KGHSH and LQKENI. Trimming removed 6 bases from V and 7 bases from J, with 13 bases in between. CDR3 length: 13 amino acids. The CDR3 DNA is TGTGCCAGCTCTTATACCAGCGGAAATGAGCAGTTCTTC. This translates into CASSYTSGNEQFF.

The chain combines TRBV27 with TRBJ2-5, with a weak D call TRBD1 (8 bases). CDR1 MNHEY and CDR2 SMNVEV come from the germline V gene (reference sequence). The CDR3 is 15 residues long. Trimming removed 6 bases at V and 6 bases at J, with 20 bases between. CDR3 residues: CASSLEQGGGQTQYF. In DNA form, the CDR3 reads TGTGCCAGCAGCCTGGAACAGGGGGGGGGTCAGACCCAGTACTTC.

The genes are TRBV20-1 and TRBJ2-1, with 11 positions matching TRBD2. Germline-derived CDR1 and CDR2 are DFQATT and SNEGSKA (reference sequence). Trimming cost V 4 bases and J 7 bases; bases outside gene matches: 12. The CDR3 covers 16 residues. The CDR3 reads CSANDRLAGLVNEQFF. CDR3 in DNA: TGCAGTGCTAATGATCGACTAGCGGGATTAGTGAATGAGCAGTTCTTC.

The chain joins TRBV7-2 to TRBJ1-4; D is ambiguous. The CDR3 spans 14 residues. V lost 5 bases and J lost 2, with 9 bases in between. The germline CDR1 and CDR2 sequences are SGHTA and FQGNSA. The CDR3 bases are TGTGCCAGCAGCCGGCACGGGACTAATGAAAAACTGTTTTTT. Translation gives CASSRHGTNEKLFF.

This chain uses TRBV7-9 with TRBJ1-2; tentatively, D is TRBD1 (5 bases). The CDR3 has 13 residues. Deletions cut 3 bases from V and 6 bases from J, with 11 bases between. Germline-derived CDR1 and CDR2 are SEHNR and FQNEAQ (reference sequence). CDR3 nucleotides: TGTGCCAGCAGCTTCGGACAAAAGGATGGCTACACCTTC. Translation gives CASSFGQKDGYTF.

The CDR3 protein is CASNWGSLDQGETQYF. The CDR3 DNA reads as TGTGCCAGCAATTGGGGCAGCCTGGACCAGGGGGAGACCCAGTACTTC. V usage is TRBV5-4 and J usage is TRBJ2-5, with a tentative D call TRBD1 (6 bases). The CDR3 sequence is 16 residues long. Per germline, CDR1 SGHNT and CDR2 YYREEE (reference sequence). Trimming cost V 6 bases and J 5 bases, with 23 bases left between them. Complete variable domain (other parts from reference TRBV5-4 and TRBJ2-5): ETGVTQSPTHLIKTRGQQVTLRCSSQSGHNTVSWYQQALGQGPQFIFQYYREEENGRGNFPPRFSGLQFPNYSSELNVNALELDDSALYLCASNWGSLDQGETQYFGPGTRLLVL.

The chain is built from TRBV11-3 and TRBJ1-1; D is unclear. V was clipped by 5 bases and J by 8 bases, with 12 bases between them. Germline V gene lookup returns CDR1 SGHNT and CDR2 YENEEA. The CDR3 is made up of 12 amino acids. CDR3 region: CASSLKEIEAFF. For the CDR3, the DNA is TGTGCCAGCAGCCTCAAGGAGATCGAAGCTTTCTTT.

This chain connects TRBV5-1 to TRBJ2-3, with a possible D match to TRBD2 (6 bases). V lost 3 bases and J lost 0, with 8 bases in between. The germline gives CDR1 SGHRS, CDR2 YFSETQ. CDR3 length: 14 amino acids. The CDR3 sequence is CASSSGTSTDTQYF. The CDR3 region has the DNA TGCGCCAGCAGCTCCGGGACTAGCACAGATACGCAGTATTTT. The whole variable domain, filled in from reference TRBV5-1 and TRBJ2-3, reads KAGVTQTPRYLIKTRGQQVTLSCSPISGHRSVSWYQQTPGQGLQFLFEYFSETQRNKGNFPGRFSGRQFSNSRSEMNVSTLELGDSALYLCASSSGTSTDTQYFGPGTRLTVL.

The gene calls are TRBV5-4 and TRBJ2-5; TRBD1 aligns across 10 bases. Germline V gene lookup returns CDR1 SGHNT and CDR2 YYREEE (reference sequence). Trimming at V came to 2 bases and at J to 7 bases, leaving 8 bases not matched to a gene. This CDR3 has 15 residues. The CDR3 sequence is CASSLRTGGVGTQYF. CDR3 nucleotide sequence: TGTGCCAGCAGCTTACGGACAGGGGGTGTAGGGACCCAGTACTTC.

A word on this clone: At one of its ends the junction is not consistent with the germline gene, which may arise from a read error. V is TRBV7-7 and J is TRBJ2-3; D ambiguous. The CDR3 has 14 amino acids. The V gene's germline CDR1 is SSHAT and CDR2 FNYEAQ (reference sequence). The CDR3 region is CASSSSGLTDTQYF. The CDR3 DNA reads TGTGCTAGCAGCTCCTCCGGATTGACAGATACGCAGTATTTT.

Details on this clone: One end of the junction fails to match germline, which may point to a read error. The chain carries TRBV3-1 (or the pseudogene TRBV3-2) and TRBJ2-1; 8 bases fit TRBD2. CDR3 length: 13 amino acids. Germline V gene sequence: CDR1 LGHDT, CDR2 YNNKEL (reference sequence). CDR3 nucleotide sequence: TGTGCCAGCAGCCCCCCGATCAGCGGGAGAGTCCTCTTC. Protein product: CASSPPISGRVLF.

This chain connects TRBV29-1 to TRBJ2-1, with TRBD2 matching 7 bases. The CDR3 consists of 14 residues. CDR1 SQVTM and CDR2 ANQGSEA come from the germline V gene. With V trimmed by 7 bases and J by 9 bases, 15 bases remained unmatched. The CDR3 DNA sequence: TGCAGCGGGCTCGCCGGCCAACTAGCGAGTGAGCAGTTCTTC. It specifies CSGLAGQLASEQFF.